One and the same sample provided the 27 T cell receptor beta chains below, sequenced in a study of Ad26.COV2.S vaccination and SARS-CoV-2 variants. Treatment meaning: some 20 received Ad26.COV2.S at low or high dose, single or two shots; 5 received placebo; per-sample allocation not given. Samples analyzed were those drawn on day 63 after the first vaccine or placebo injection. The repertoire was sequenced with immunoSEQ multiplex PCR; TCRdb's copy has only in-frame clones and lacks some. Here the sample spans about 400,000 clones, about four fifths being singletons. Source: peripheral blood, taken in a trial of Ad26.COV2.S vaccine versus placebo. The receptors were sampled from a person between 18 and 59 years old who received the Ad26.COV2.S COVID-19 vaccine or a placebo.

The J gene is TRBJ1-4, the V gene TRBV24-1; tentative D call: TRBD1 (5 bases). V lost 7 bases and J 6 bases, leaving 20 bases between the germline ends. CDR3 length: 16 amino acids. The germline V gene encodes CDR1 KGHDR and CDR2 SFDVKD. The CDR3 protein is CATSVMAPGPDEKLFF. The CDR3 DNA reads TGTGCCACCAGCGTTATGGCTCCGGGACCGGATGAAAAACTGTTTTTT.

The chain couples TRBV5-1 to TRBJ1-1, with a weak D call TRBD1 (5 bases). In germline, CDR1 is SGHRS, CDR2 YFSETQ. V lost 4 bases and J lost 5, with 15 bases in between. This CDR3 spans 14 amino acids. CDR3 nucleotides: TGCGCCAGCAGCCCCTCCTCGGGGGGGACTGAAGCTTTCTTT. Protein: CASSPSSGGTEAFF.

This chain uses TRBV9 with TRBJ2-3; TRBD2 agrees at 8 bases. The CDR3 is 14 amino acids. Looked up from germline, CDR1 is SGDLS and CDR2 is YYNGEE. Germline trimming cut 3 bases from V and 4 bases from J; bases unmatched to any gene: 4. The CDR3 loop reads CASSGTSPSDTQYF. Here the CDR3 DNA reads TGTGCCAGCAGCGGGACTAGCCCGTCAGATACGCAGTATTTT.

Note on this clone: The identical CDR3 is also encoded by other nucleotide sequences in the sample. CDR3 DNA: TGTGCCAGCAGCTCCGGGCCCAACACTGAAGCTTTCTTT. Its translation: CASSSGPNTEAFF. The chain is built from TRBV11-2 and TRBJ1-1; D uncertain. Per germline, CDR1 SGHAT and CDR2 FQNNGV. The CDR3 length is 13 residues. The V gene lost 4 bases and the J gene lost 2 bases, with 8 bases spanning the gap.

The chain joins TRBV5-1 to TRBJ1-6, with D unclear. V lost 4 bases and J 10 bases, leaving 12 bases between the germline ends. The CDR3 sequence is 13 residues long. Germline loops: CDR1 SGHRS, CDR2 YFSETQ. The CDR3 region is CASSLAGRSPLHF. The DNA for the CDR3 is TGCGCCAGCAGCCTGGCCGGTAGATCACCCCTCCACTTT. The variable domain in full, with the rest retrieved from reference TRBV5-1 and TRBJ1-6, is KAGVTQTPRYLIKTRGQQVTLSCSPISGHRSVSWYQQTPGQGLQFLFEYFSETQRNKGNFPGRFSGRQFSNSRSEMNVSTLELGDSALYLCASSLAGRSPLHFGNGTRLTVT.

The chain couples TRBV19 to TRBJ1-1, with TRBD1 matching 10 bases. The junction had 7 bases not matched to a gene; V was cut back by 5 bases and J by 1 base. Germline V CDR1 and CDR2: LNHDA, SQIVND (reference sequence). The CDR3 contains 16 residues. This CDR3 reads CASSPRRDRGNTEAFF. For the CDR3, the DNA is TGTGCCAGTAGTCCCCGAAGGGACAGGGGGAACACTGAAGCTTTCTTT.

The rearrangement links TRBV9 to TRBJ2-4; D unclear. The germline V and J ends were trimmed by 3 bases and 7 bases, with 11 bases remaining between them. This CDR3 region has 13 residues. Germline V lookup: CDR1 SGDLS, CDR2 YYNGEE. The CDR3 here is CASSGLQRNIQYF. For the CDR3, the DNA is TGTGCCAGCAGCGGATTACAGAGGAACATTCAGTACTTC. The full variable domain, in which reference TRBV9 and TRBJ2-4 provide the parts outside the CDR3, is DSGVTQTPKHLITATGQRVTLRCSPRSGDLSVYWYQQSLDQGLQFLIQYYNGEERAKGNILERFSAQQFPDLHSELNLSSLELGDSALYFCASSGLQRNIQYFGAGTRLSVL.

The V gene is TRBV5-1, the J gene TRBJ1-3; D is unresolved. Trimming took 0 bases from V and 0 from J, leaving 16 bases between them. The germline CDR1 and CDR2 sequences are SGHRS and YFSETQ. This CDR3 comprises 18 residues. The CDR3 DNA sequence: TGCGCCAGCAGCTTGGCAGGCGGGGTACTAGGCTCTGGAAACACCATATATTTT. Translation gives CASSLAGGVLGSGNTIYF. Supplemented by reference TRBV5-1 and TRBJ1-3, the full variable domain reads KAGVTQTPRYLIKTRGQQVTLSCSPISGHRSVSWYQQTPGQGLQFLFEYFSETQRNKGNFPGRFSGRQFSNSRSEMNVSTLELGDSALYLCASSLAGGVLGSGNTIYFGEGSWLTVV.

The chain recombines TRBV7-6 with TRBJ1-3, with 8 nucleotides matching TRBD1. From germline, CDR1 is SGHVS and CDR2 FNYEAQ. The CDR3 runs to 16 residues. The trim removed 5 bases at V and 3 bases at J, leaving 9 bases unmatched. In DNA, the CDR3 is TGTGCCAGCAGCCCGGGGCAGGGGGCCGGTGGAAACACCATATATTTT. Translated, it gives CASSPGQGAGGNTIYF.

The table lists this clone with a few counts. V is TRBV14 and J is TRBJ2-2; the match to TRBD2 covers 9 bases. Trimming at V came to 3 bases and at J to 3 bases, leaving 5 bases not matched to a gene. The CDR3 sequence is 16 residues long. Germline V gene data show CDR1 as SGHDN and CDR2 as FVKESK. The CDR3 loop is CASSQISGRDTGELFF. CDR3 bases: TGTGCCAGCAGCCAGATTAGCGGGAGAGACACCGGGGAGCTGTTTTTT.

The chain carries TRBV7-2 and TRBJ2-1; 13 bases map to TRBD2. J was trimmed by 9 bases and V by 1 base; bases with no gene match: 6. The CDR3 consists of 16 residues. From germline, CDR1 is SGHTA and CDR2 FQGNSA. The CDR3 reads CASSLVPGLAGLEQFF. In DNA, the CDR3 is TGTGCCAGCAGCTTAGTCCCGGGACTAGCGGGGCTTGAGCAGTTCTTC. The full variable domain, with the rest looked up from reference TRBV7-2 and TRBJ2-1, is GAGVSQSPSNKVTEKGKDVELRCDPISGHTALYWYRQSLGQGLEFLIYFQGNSAPDKSGLPSDRFSAERTGGSVSTLTIQRTQQEDSAVYLCASSLVPGLAGLEQFFGPGTRLTVL.

The genes are TRBV7-9 and TRBJ2-1; D possibly corresponds to TRBD2 (5 bases). This CDR3 comprises 15 residues. V was clipped by 1 base and J by 8 bases, with 15 bases between them. CDR1 and CDR2 (germline): SEHNR, FQNEAQ (reference sequence). The CDR3 region is CASSLGGLFWDEQFF. CDR3 DNA sequence: TGTGCCAGCAGCTTAGGCGGACTCTTCTGGGATGAGCAGTTCTTC.

The chain is built from TRBV5-1 and TRBJ1-5; no definite D call. The CDR3 is 14 amino acids. V was shortened by 0 bases and J by 10 bases, with 14 bases between the two germline ends. CDR1 and CDR2 from the germline V gene are SGHRS and YFSETQ. The CDR3 here is CASSLEGSFPPQHF. CDR3 sequence (DNA): TGCGCCAGCAGCTTGGAGGGCAGCTTTCCTCCCCAGCATTTT.

The chain joins TRBV6-6 to TRBJ2-7, with D perhaps TRBD2 (6 bases). Germline lookup yields CDR1 MNHNY and CDR2 SVGAGI (reference sequence). Trimming pared 1 base from V and 5 bases from J, leaving 12 bases between. The CDR3 consists of 14 residues. The CDR3 loop is CASSYYRERDEQYF. CDR3 in DNA: TGTGCCAGCAGTTACTACCGGGAGCGGGACGAGCAGTACTTC.

The chain carries TRBV7-2 and TRBJ2-2; 10 nucleotides agree with TRBD1. With V trimmed by 2 bases and J by 6 bases, 6 bases remained unmatched. This CDR3 region has 16 residues. Germline V CDR1 and CDR2: SGHTA, FQGNSA. CDR3 residues: CASSLYGTGEAGELFF. Here the CDR3 DNA reads TGTGCCAGCAGCTTATATGGGACAGGGGAGGCCGGGGAGCTGTTTTTT.

This sequence joins TRBV10-2 and TRBJ1-1; the match to TRBD1 covers 7 bases. Germline lookup yields CDR1 WSHSY and CDR2 SAAADI. V trimming: 2 bases; J trimming: 1 base; junction bases outside the gene matches: 4. The CDR3 is made up of 15 amino acids. The CDR3 reads CASSEHDRANTEAFF. DNA of the CDR3: TGCGCCAGCAGTGAGCACGACAGGGCGAACACTGAAGCTTTCTTT.

This chain uses TRBV20-1 with TRBJ2-4; no clear D. Trimming pared 3 bases from V and 5 bases from J, leaving 5 bases between. CDR3 size: 11 residues. CDR1 and CDR2 from the germline V gene are DFQATT and SNEGSKA (reference sequence). The chain's CDR3 is CSARPQNIQYF. For the CDR3, the DNA is TGCAGTGCTAGGCCTCAAAACATTCAGTACTTC.

This rearrangement joins TRBV7-9 to TRBJ2-2; weak D call: TRBD1 (6 bases). CDR3 length equals 13 residues. With 7 bases removed from V and 7 bases from J, the gap between germline ends came to 13 bases. CDR1 and CDR2 (germline): SEHNR, FQNEAQ (reference sequence). The CDR3 coding sequence is TGTGCCAGCACGGGACATCCCCACGGGGAGCTGTTTTTT. This encodes CASTGHPHGELFF.

The chain combines TRBV19 with TRBJ2-2; TRBD2 is a possible D gene (6 bases). Germline values: CDR1 LNHDA, CDR2 SQIVND (reference sequence). The V end lost 11 bases, the J end lost 3 bases, and 19 bases lay between the germline ends. The CDR3 has 15 amino acids. The CDR3 sequence is CAVLSRETYTGELFF. The CDR3, as DNA: TGTGCCGTGCTCTCCCGGGAGACCTACACCGGGGAGCTGTTTTTT.

The chain carries TRBV27 and TRBJ1-5; D not resolved. V gave up 6 bases and J gave up 1 base, with 13 bases separating them. The germline CDR1 and CDR2 sequences are MNHEY and SMNVEV (reference sequence). This CDR3 is 15 amino acids long. The CDR3: CASRPGVVSNQPQHF. In nucleotides, the CDR3 is TGTGCCAGCAGGCCCGGAGTTGTGAGCAATCAGCCCCAGCATTTT.

The chain combines TRBV7-6 with TRBJ2-1; 10 bases are shared with TRBD2. The CDR3 has 16 residues. In germline, CDR1 is SGHVS, CDR2 FNYEAQ. The trim removed 5 bases at V and 4 bases at J, leaving 8 bases unmatched. CDR3 sequence reads: CASSLLAGVGYNEQFF. The CDR3 nucleotides are TGTGCCAGCAGCCTTCTAGCGGGAGTCGGGTACAATGAGCAGTTCTTC.

Regarding this clone: Other DNA sequences in this specimen translate into the identical CDR3. This sequence joins TRBV19 and TRBJ1-1; D is unresolved. In germline, CDR1 is LNHDA, CDR2 SQIVND (reference sequence). Trimming shortened V by 2 bases and J by 1 base, and 5 bases separated the two germline ends. The CDR3 is 13 amino acids. The CDR3 DNA reads as TGTGCCAGTAGTATAACCGGGAACACTGAAGCTTTCTTT. This sequence encodes CASSITGNTEAFF.

This clone has at least ten counts. The chain employs TRBV19 and TRBJ2-1; 9 bases fit TRBD1. CDR1 is LNHDA, CDR2 SQIVND, per germline (reference sequence). CDR3 length equals 16 residues. The ends lost 4 bases at V and 7 bases at J; junction bases unmatched: 11. The CDR3 sequence is CASSRTGTGNLNEQFF. In DNA form, the CDR3 reads TGTGCCAGTAGTAGGACCGGGACAGGGAATCTTAATGAGCAGTTCTTC.

The chain is built from TRBV19 and TRBJ2-7, with 9 bases that match TRBD1. CDR1 and CDR2 (germline): LNHDA, SQIVND (reference sequence). The J segment lost 4 bases and the V segment lost 11 bases, leaving 21 bases of the junction unmatched. This CDR3 comprises 17 residues. This CDR3 is CAGRTTGGQGLIYEQYF. DNA for the CDR3: TGTGCCGGGAGAACCACTGGGGGACAGGGATTAATTTACGAGCAGTACTTC.

The chain combines TRBV7-3 with TRBJ2-5; 9 positions match TRBD1. Germline V CDR1 and CDR2: SGHTA, FQGTGA. V trimming: 5 bases; J trimming: 8 bases; junction bases outside the gene matches: 12. The CDR3 runs to 15 residues. CDR3 sequence: CASSLSGQGASTQYF. The CDR3, as DNA: TGTGCCAGCAGCCTCTCGGGACAGGGAGCGAGTACCCAGTACTTC.

Turning to this clone: This CDR3 is also generated by other DNA sequences in the sample. The chain links TRBV5-1 to TRBJ1-1; D not resolved. This CDR3 has 13 amino acids. The ends were cut back, 4 bases at V and 0 bases at J, with 7 bases in the middle. Germline CDR1 SGHRS, CDR2 YFSETQ. The CDR3 region is CASSLGMNTEAFF. DNA of the CDR3: TGCGCCAGCAGCCTTGGGATGAACACTGAAGCTTTCTTT.

The V and J genes are TRBV20-1 and TRBJ1-1; D gene ambiguous. The germline CDR1 and CDR2 sequences are DFQATT and SNEGSKA (reference sequence). The germline V and J ends were trimmed by 3 bases and 11 bases, with 19 bases remaining between them. The CDR3 has 13 residues. CDR3 amino acids: CSASSSIRKAAFF. CDR3 DNA sequence: TGCAGTGCTAGTTCCAGTATAAGGAAGGCGGCTTTCTTT.